This TCR beta chain originates from a study of radiotherapy plus CTLA-4 blockade in lung cancer. Assay: immunoSEQ multiplex PCR; the TCRdb copy retains only in-frame clones and omits some. The sample has 43,000 or so clones; 63% are singletons. With respect to this clone: What it binds is unknown.

It was focal radiation plus CTLA-4 blockade with ipilimumab that patients with chemo-refractory metastatic non-small-cell lung cancer received. Whole-study results and caveats: Together with interferon-beta, which increased in serum after radiation, early dynamic changes in blood T cell clones were reportedly the best predictors of response.

CDR1 is SQVTM and CDR2 is ANQGSEA in the germline V gene. With 4 bases removed from V and 6 bases from J, the gap between germline ends came to 19 bases. The CDR3 contains 15 residues. This receptor was obtained from a human donor with non-small cell lung cancer who had a partial response to radiotherapy plus ipilimumab. Sequencing was performed on peripheral blood, taken from a patient treated with radiotherapy plus ipilimumab. V is TRBV29-1 and J is TRBJ1-5; TRBD1 is a possible D gene (6 bases). The CDR3 coding sequence is TGCAGCGTTGCCCTTGGTACAGGGTGGGGTCAGCCCCAGCATTTT. Its protein is CSVALGTGWGQPQHF. The full variable domain, its missing parts supplied by reference TRBV29-1 and TRBJ1-5, is SAVISQKPSRDICQRGTSLTIQCQVDSQVTMMFWYRQQPGQSLTLIATANQGSEATYESGFVIDKFPISRPNLTFSTLTVSNMSPEDSSIYLCSVALGTGWGQPQHFGDGTRLSIL.